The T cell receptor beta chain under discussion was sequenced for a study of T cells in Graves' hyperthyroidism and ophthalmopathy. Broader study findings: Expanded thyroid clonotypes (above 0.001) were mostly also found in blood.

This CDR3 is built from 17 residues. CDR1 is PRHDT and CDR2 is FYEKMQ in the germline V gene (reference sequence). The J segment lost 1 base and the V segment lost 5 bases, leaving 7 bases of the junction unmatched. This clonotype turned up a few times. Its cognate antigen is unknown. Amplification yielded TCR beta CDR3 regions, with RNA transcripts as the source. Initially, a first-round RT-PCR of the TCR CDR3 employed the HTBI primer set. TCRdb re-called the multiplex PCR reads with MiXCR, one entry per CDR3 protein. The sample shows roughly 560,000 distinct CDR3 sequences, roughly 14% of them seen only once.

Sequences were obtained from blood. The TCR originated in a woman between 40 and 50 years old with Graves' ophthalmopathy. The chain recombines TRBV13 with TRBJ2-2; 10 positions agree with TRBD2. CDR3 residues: CASSVRRLAGNTGELFF. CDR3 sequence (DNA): TGTGCCAGCAGCGTAAGGCGACTAGCGGGGAACACCGGGGAGCTGTTTTTT.